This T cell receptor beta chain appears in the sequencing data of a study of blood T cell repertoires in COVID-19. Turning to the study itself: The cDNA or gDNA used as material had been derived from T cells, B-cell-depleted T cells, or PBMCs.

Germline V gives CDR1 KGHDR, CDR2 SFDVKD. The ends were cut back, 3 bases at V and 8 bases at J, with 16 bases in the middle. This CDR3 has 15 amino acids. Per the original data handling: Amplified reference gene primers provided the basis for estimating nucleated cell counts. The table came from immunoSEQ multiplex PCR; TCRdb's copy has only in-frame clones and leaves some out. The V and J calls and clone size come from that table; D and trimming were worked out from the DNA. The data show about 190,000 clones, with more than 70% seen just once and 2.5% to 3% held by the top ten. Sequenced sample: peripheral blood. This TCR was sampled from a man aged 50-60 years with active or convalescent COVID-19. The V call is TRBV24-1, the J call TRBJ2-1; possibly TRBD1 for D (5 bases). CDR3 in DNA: TGTGCCACCAGTGATACAGGATCCTCTATCGATGAGCAGTTCTTC. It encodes CATSDTGSSIDEQFF.